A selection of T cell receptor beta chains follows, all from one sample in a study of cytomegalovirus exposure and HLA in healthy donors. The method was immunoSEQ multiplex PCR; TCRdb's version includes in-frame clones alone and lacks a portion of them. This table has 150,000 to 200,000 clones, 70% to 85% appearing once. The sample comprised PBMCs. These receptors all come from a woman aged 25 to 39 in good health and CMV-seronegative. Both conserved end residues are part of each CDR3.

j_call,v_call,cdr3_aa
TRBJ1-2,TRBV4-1,CASSQEGGRAGYGYTF
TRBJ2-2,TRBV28,CASSHGQGAGELFF
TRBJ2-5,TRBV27,CASSRSREETQYF
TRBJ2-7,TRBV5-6,CASSLRLAGVEQYF
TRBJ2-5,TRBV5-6,CASSYLAGSGEQYF
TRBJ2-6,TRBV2,CASTITPGANVLTF
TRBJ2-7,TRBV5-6,CASSERSGTAYEQYF
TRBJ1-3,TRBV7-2,CASSTPGWGNTIYF
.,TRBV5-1,CASSLAGTYEQYF
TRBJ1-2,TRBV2,CASSVLGLGYTF
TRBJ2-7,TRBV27,CATPWGGLYEQYF
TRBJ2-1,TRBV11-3,CASSLLRGGDEQFF
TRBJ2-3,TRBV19,CASSTDTSTDTQYF
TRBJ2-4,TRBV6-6,CASSYPSGENIQYF
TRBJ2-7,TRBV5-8,CASSWAGRLATTYEQYF
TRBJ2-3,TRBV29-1,CSTVQGDMDTQYF
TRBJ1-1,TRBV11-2,CASSLDRVGTEAFF
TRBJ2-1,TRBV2,CASSVTGTRGYEQFF
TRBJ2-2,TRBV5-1,CASSFSGTSSIGELFF
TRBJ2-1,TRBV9,CASSVAPTGEGEQFF
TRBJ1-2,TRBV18,CASSSTGDGYTF
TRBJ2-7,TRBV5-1,CASSLGTGSSYEQYF
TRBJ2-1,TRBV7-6,CASSLVIAGGNRGEQFF
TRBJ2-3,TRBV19,CASSKPTDRFYTDTQYF
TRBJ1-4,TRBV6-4,CASSQGVATNEKLFF
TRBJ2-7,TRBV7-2,CASSLVSAGGTYEQYF
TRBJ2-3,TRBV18,CASSPSTDTQYF
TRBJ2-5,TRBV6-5,CASSYSNQGDPTQYF
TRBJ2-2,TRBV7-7,CASSSVPGQGNTGELFF
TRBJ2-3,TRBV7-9,CASSLALASIGTDTQYF
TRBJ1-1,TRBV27,CASSPRQALRTEAFF
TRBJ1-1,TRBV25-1,CASSNRGSPEAFF
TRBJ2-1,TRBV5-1,CASSFGQGVYNEQFF
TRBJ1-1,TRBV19,CASSTRQGAGVNTEAFF
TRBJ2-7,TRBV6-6,CASSTTGFYEQYF
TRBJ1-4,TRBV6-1,CASTWTGSLPEKLFF
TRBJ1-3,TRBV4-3,CASSQRAGTGNTIYF
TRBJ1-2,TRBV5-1,CASIHEDSGYTF
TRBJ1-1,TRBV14,CASSRNRGNTEAFF
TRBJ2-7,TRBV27,CASSRGHYEQYF
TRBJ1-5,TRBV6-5,CASSYLQSGQPQHF
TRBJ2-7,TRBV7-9,CASSPPGLGYEQYF
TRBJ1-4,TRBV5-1,CASAVNVGRGEKLFF
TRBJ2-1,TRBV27,CASTPGLSNEQFF
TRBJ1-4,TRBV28,CASTMIKGDEKLFF
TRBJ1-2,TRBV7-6,CASRLSENYGYTF
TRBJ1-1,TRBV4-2,CASSRDRETEAFF
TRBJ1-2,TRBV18,CASSPLGQNYGYTF
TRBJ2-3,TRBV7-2,CASSLGLGGDTQYF
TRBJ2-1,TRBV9,CASSASGTGSNEQFF